The 29 T cell receptor beta chains given below trace back to one sample, sequenced in a study of T cells after yellow fever vaccination. TCRdb passed the 5' RACE reads through MiXCR, listing each CDR3 protein once. The sample has around 500,000 distinct CDR3 sequences, about a fifth seen once. Sequencing was performed on PBMCs, taken less than 25 days after the first yellow fever vaccination. These receptor sequences come from a man between 18 and 29 years old who received the YFV17D yellow fever vaccine.

This chain uses TRBV27 with TRBJ2-1; D gene ambiguous. The germline V gene encodes CDR1 MNHEY and CDR2 SMNVEV (reference sequence). This CDR3 has 12 residues. V was cut by 3 bases and J by 8 bases, with 8 bases left in between. Here the CDR3 reads CASSFRPDEQFF. DNA of the CDR3: TGTGCCAGCAGTTTTAGGCCGGATGAGCAGTTCTTC.

This clonotype occurred a few times. The chain links TRBV7-3 to TRBJ2-3; 9 nucleotides line up with TRBD2. Germline CDR1 and CDR2: SGHTA and FQGTGA. With 5 bases clipped from V and 6 bases from J, the junction kept 9 bases outside the gene matches. This CDR3 is 15 amino acids long. CDR3 nucleotides: TGTGCCAGCAGCCCGGGACTAGCAAGCGGGGATACGCAGTATTTT. It translates to CASSPGLASGDTQYF.

Here the CDR3 reads CASSVGQGIDEQYF. CDR3 DNA: TGCGCCAGCAGTGTGGGACAGGGGATCGACGAGCAGTACTTC. This chain links TRBV10-1 with TRBJ2-7; TRBD1 aligns across 10 bases. The CDR3 spans 14 residues. With V trimmed by 4 bases and J by 5 bases, 5 bases remained unmatched. Germline lookup yields CDR1 WNHNN and CDR2 SYGVQD (reference sequence).

The genes are TRBV11-2 and TRBJ1-2, with D tentatively TRBD1 (6 bases). CDR1 and CDR2 from the germline V gene are SGHAT and FQNNGV. Trimming removed 5 bases at V and 6 bases at J, with 10 bases between. The CDR3 is 12 residues long. The CDR3 DNA reads as TGTGCCAGCAGCGCACAGGGAAATGGCTACACCTTC. Protein product: CASSAQGNGYTF.

Only a few counts were recorded for this clonotype. V usage is TRBV5-1 and J usage is TRBJ2-2; 7 bases are shared with TRBD2. The CDR3 consists of 17 residues. V shed 1 base and J 5 bases; nucleotides not matched to a gene: 11. The germline V gene encodes CDR1 SGHRS and CDR2 YFSETQ. CDR3 DNA: TGCGCCAGCAGCTTGTCGTTAGCGGGTGGAGGTACCGGGGAGCTGTTTTTT. Its translation: CASSLSLAGGGTGELFF.

DNA for the CDR3: TGTGCCAGCAGCTTATTCGGACCTGAAGCTTTCTTT. As protein: CASSLFGPEAFF. The rearrangement uses TRBV5-8 and TRBJ1-1; no clear D gene. Trimming removed 2 bases from V and 6 bases from J, with 8 bases in between. The CDR3 has 12 residues. From germline, CDR1 is SGHTS and CDR2 YDEGEE. Based on the CDR3 plus reference TRBV5-8 and TRBJ1-1, the full variable domain is EAGVTQSPTHLIKTRGQQATLRCSPISGHTSVYWYQQALGLGLQFLLWYDEGEERNRGNFPPRFSGRQFPNYSSELNVNALELEDSALYLCASSLFGPEAFFGQGTRLTVV.

The chain has TRBV18 and TRBJ2-3; 8 bases line up with TRBD2. V gave up 2 bases and J gave up 1 base; unmatched junction bases: 2. Germline CDR1 reads KGHSH; CDR2 reads LQKENI. CDR3 length: 15 amino acids. The CDR3 nucleotides read TGTGCCAGCTCACCAAGTAGCGGGGGCACAGATACGCAGTATTTT. Protein: CASSPSSGGTDTQYF.

The chain couples TRBV7-9 to TRBJ1-3; 7 nucleotides agree with TRBD1. Germline loops: CDR1 SEHNR, CDR2 FQNEAQ (reference sequence). This CDR3 comprises 16 residues. V trimming: 5 bases; J trimming: 4 bases; junction bases outside the gene matches: 11. The CDR3 coding sequence is TGTGCCAGCAGCGGACACAGGGGATTAGTCGGAAACACCATATATTTT. Encoded protein: CASSGHRGLVGNTIYF. Using reference TRBV7-9 and TRBJ1-3 for the parts outside the CDR3, the full variable domain is DTGVSQNPRHKITKRGQNVTFRCDPISEHNRLYWYRQTLGQGPEFLTYFQNEAQLEKSRLLSDRFSAERPKGSFSTLEIQRTEQGDSAMYLCASSGHRGLVGNTIYFGEGSWLTVV.

This clonotype was recorded a few times. The chain carries TRBV7-6 and TRBJ2-3, with D possibly called TRBD1 or TRBD2 (6 bases each). CDR3 length: 17 residues. The germline V gene has CDR1 SGHVS and CDR2 FNYEAQ. The germline V and J ends were trimmed by 0 bases and 0 bases, with 13 bases remaining between them. CDR3: CASSLASGAPSTDTQYF. The DNA for the CDR3 is TGTGCCAGCAGCTTAGCTTCGGGGGCCCCCAGCACAGATACGCAGTATTTT.

The table lists this clonotype with a few counts. This chain joins TRBV18 and TRBJ2-6; D remains ambiguous. V lost 2 bases to trimming and J lost 0 bases, with 11 bases between them. The CDR3 spans 17 residues. Germline assignment: CDR1 KGHSH and CDR2 LQKENI. CDR3 region: CASSPGSPTSGANVLTF. The DNA for the CDR3 is TGTGCCAGCTCACCAGGTTCACCGACCTCTGGGGCCAACGTCCTGACTTTC.

This clonotype was observed many times. The genes are TRBV6-1 and TRBJ2-7; 9 bases align to TRBD1. The trim removed 11 bases at V and 0 bases at J, leaving 5 bases unmatched. The CDR3 has 13 residues. Germline V CDR1 and CDR2: MNHNS, SASEGT. The CDR3 sequence is CAVAGQGSYEQYF. In DNA form, the CDR3 reads TGTGCCGTGGCGGGACAGGGCTCCTACGAGCAGTACTTC.

This rearrangement joins TRBV5-1 to TRBJ2-7; 10 bases match TRBD1. With 4 bases clipped from V and 4 bases from J, the junction kept 8 bases outside the gene matches. Germline V gene lookup returns CDR1 SGHRS and CDR2 YFSETQ. This CDR3 contains 15 residues. The CDR3 is CASSAGDRGQYEQYV. In DNA, the CDR3 is TGCGCCAGCAGCGCCGGGGACAGGGGTCAGTACGAGCAGTACGTC.

This clonotype turned up a few times. The gene calls are TRBV19 and TRBJ2-7, with 9 bases that match TRBD1. The V gene's germline CDR1 is LNHDA and CDR2 SQIVND (reference sequence). Trimming at V came to 5 bases and at J to 7 bases, leaving 9 bases not matched to a gene. This CDR3 comprises 14 residues. The DNA of the CDR3 is TGTGCCAGTAGTCACAGGGGGCTCCGGAGTGAGCAGTACTTC. Translation gives CASSHRGLRSEQYF.

This clonotype was seen ten or more times. The gene calls are TRBV10-3 and TRBJ2-7, with D hard to call. The V gene's germline CDR1 is ENHRY and CDR2 SYGVKD. Trimming cost V 6 bases and J 0 bases, with 9 bases left between them. The length of the CDR3 is 13 residues. Here the CDR3 reads CAIRSPSSYEQYV. CDR3 DNA: TGTGCCATCAGATCTCCGAGCTCCTACGAGCAGTACGTC.

This chain links TRBV20-1 with TRBJ2-1; possibly TRBD2 for D (7 bases). V was shortened by 5 bases and J by 3 bases, with 14 bases between the two germline ends. The CDR3 covers 14 residues. The germline CDR1 and CDR2 sequences are DFQATT and SNEGSKA (reference sequence). The chain's CDR3 is CSAGGGGGYNEQFF. The CDR3 region has the DNA TGCAGTGCTGGGGGGGGAGGGGGCTACAATGAGCAGTTCTTC.

The rearrangement links TRBV7-4 to TRBJ1-5; tentative D call: TRBD1 (6 bases). In germline, CDR1 is SGHVT, CDR2 SQSDAQ. With 3 bases removed from V and 0 bases from J, the gap between germline ends came to 15 bases. This CDR3 has 17 amino acids. This CDR3 is CASSFHRAVVSNQPQHF. The DNA of the CDR3 is TGTGCCAGCAGCTTCCACAGGGCTGTAGTTAGCAATCAGCCCCAGCATTTT.

This clonotype was counted only a few times. V and J are TRBV20-1 and TRBJ2-2, with no clear D. The ends were cut back, 5 bases at V and 4 bases at J, with 11 bases in the middle. Germline CDR1 and CDR2: DFQATT and SNEGSKA (reference sequence). The CDR3 loop spans 13 amino acids. CDR3 nucleotides: TGCAGTGCTCCGAGACCGGGCACCGGGGAGCTGTTTTTT. Amino acids: CSAPRPGTGELFF.

This chain connects TRBV20-1 to TRBJ2-7, with a weak D call TRBD2 (5 bases). The CDR3 runs 10 residues. V was cut by 5 bases and J by 6 bases, with 8 bases left in between. Germline CDR1 is DFQATT and CDR2 is SNEGSKA (reference sequence). As DNA, the CDR3 is TGCAGTGCTCCTGAGGGCGAGCAGTACTTC. It translates to CSAPEGEQYF.

This clonotype was seen a handful of times. The chain carries TRBV2 and TRBJ2-5; 12 nucleotides agree with TRBD2. With 8 bases clipped from V and 9 bases from J, the junction kept 10 bases outside the gene matches. Germline assignment: CDR1 SNHLY and CDR2 FYNNEI. This CDR3 spans 14 amino acids. For the CDR3, the DNA is TGTGCCAGCGTGACTAGCGGGAGCTACGTGGCCCAGTACTTC. Its protein product is CASVTSGSYVAQYF.

The chain joins TRBV4-1 to TRBJ2-1; the match to TRBD1 covers 9 bases. Germline V gene lookup returns CDR1 MGHRA and CDR2 YSYEKL. V trimming: 4 bases; J trimming: 4 bases; junction bases outside the gene matches: 8. This CDR3 region has 16 residues. CDR3 sequence reads: CASSRVTGGAYNEQFF. As DNA, the CDR3 is TGCGCCAGCAGCCGAGTTACAGGGGGCGCGTACAATGAGCAGTTCTTC.

The rearrangement uses TRBV12-3 or TRBV12-4 and TRBJ1-1; D not certain. Trimming removed 3 bases from V and 2 bases from J, with 7 bases in between. The CDR3 is 13 residues long. CDR3 bases: TGTGCCAGCAGTTTGCGGGATAACACTGAAGCTTTCTTT. Its protein product is CASSLRDNTEAFF.

The chain employs TRBV25-1 and TRBJ1-2; weak D call: TRBD1 (6 bases). Germline V gene data show CDR1 as MGHDK and CDR2 as SYGVNS. There are 16 residues in the CDR3. Trimming pared 4 bases from V and 7 bases from J, leaving 22 bases between. The CDR3 nucleotides read TGTGCCAGCAGTGCCCCGACAGGCCCCCCTCTAGGTGGCTACACCTTC. It translates to CASSAPTGPPLGGYTF.

This clonotype came up a few times. The genes are TRBV4-1 and TRBJ2-7; 8 nucleotides match TRBD1. This CDR3 is built from 13 residues. Germline V gives CDR1 MGHRA, CDR2 YSYEKL. V was pared by 3 bases and J by 5 bases, with 3 bases of the junction left unmatched. CDR3 sequence: CASSQIQGDEQYF. The CDR3 DNA reads TGCGCCAGCAGCCAGATACAGGGGGACGAGCAGTACTTC.

The chain joins TRBV9 to TRBJ2-1, with TRBD2 matching 11 bases. CDR1 is SGDLS, CDR2 YYNGEE, per germline. V lost 6 bases to trimming and J lost 6 bases; unmatched junction nucleotides: 8. CDR3 length: 15 amino acids. CDR3 protein: CASTQGLAERNEQFF. The CDR3 nucleotides read TGTGCCAGCACCCAGGGACTAGCGGAACGCAATGAGCAGTTCTTC.

CDR3 residues: CASSQPQGNEQFF. Here the CDR3 DNA reads TGCGCCAGCAGCCAACCACAGGGAAATGAGCAGTTCTTC. The V and J genes are TRBV4-3 and TRBJ2-1; the D gene is possibly TRBD1 (6 bases). CDR3 size: 13 residues. The germline V gene has CDR1 LGHNA and CDR2 YSLEER. Trimming left V 2 bases short and J 7 bases short, with 9 bases between.

The table lists this clonotype with a few counts. The chain links TRBV5-1 to TRBJ1-2; no clear D. V shed 5 bases and J shed 4 bases, with 12 bases lying between them. This CDR3 comprises 13 residues. Germline V lookup: CDR1 SGHRS, CDR2 YFSETQ. The DNA of the CDR3 is TGCGCCAGCAGTGCGGACGGCCTCTATGGCTACACCTTC. Translated, it gives CASSADGLYGYTF. Drawing the rest from reference TRBV5-1 and TRBJ1-2, the complete variable domain is KAGVTQTPRYLIKTRGQQVTLSCSPISGHRSVSWYQQTPGQGLQFLFEYFSETQRNKGNFPGRFSGRQFSNSRSEMNVSTLELGDSALYLCASSADGLYGYTFGSGTRLTVV.

The CDR3 reads CASSSGDQETQYF. The CDR3 bases are TGTGCCAGCAGCTCAGGGGATCAAGAGACCCAGTACTTC. The chain combines TRBV12-3 or TRBV12-4 with TRBJ2-5, with D possibly TRBD1 on 6 matching bases. Trimming removed 6 bases at V and 2 bases at J, with 10 bases between. This CDR3 has 13 residues.

As for this clonotype: A clone one base away is much larger, so this may be a read error. V gene TRBV7-9 combines with J gene TRBJ2-1; 8 bases agree with TRBD1. Germline CDR1 reads SEHNR; CDR2 reads FQNEAQ (reference sequence). The CDR3 covers 15 residues. CDR3 nucleotide sequence: TGTGCCAGCAGCGGACAGGGACCGGTATACAAAGAGCAGTTCTTC. Residues: CASSGQGPVYKEQFF.

This clonotype has only a few counts. The chain employs TRBV6-2 or TRBV6-3 and TRBJ2-6; D gene uncertain. The CDR3 loop spans 15 amino acids. Germline assignment: CDR1 MNHEY and CDR2 SVGEGT. Trimming removed 5 bases at V and 0 bases at J, with 8 bases between. The CDR3 spells CASSTRSSGANVLTF. The CDR3 DNA follows: TGTGCCAGCAGTACCAGGAGCTCTGGGGCCAACGTCCTGACTTTC.